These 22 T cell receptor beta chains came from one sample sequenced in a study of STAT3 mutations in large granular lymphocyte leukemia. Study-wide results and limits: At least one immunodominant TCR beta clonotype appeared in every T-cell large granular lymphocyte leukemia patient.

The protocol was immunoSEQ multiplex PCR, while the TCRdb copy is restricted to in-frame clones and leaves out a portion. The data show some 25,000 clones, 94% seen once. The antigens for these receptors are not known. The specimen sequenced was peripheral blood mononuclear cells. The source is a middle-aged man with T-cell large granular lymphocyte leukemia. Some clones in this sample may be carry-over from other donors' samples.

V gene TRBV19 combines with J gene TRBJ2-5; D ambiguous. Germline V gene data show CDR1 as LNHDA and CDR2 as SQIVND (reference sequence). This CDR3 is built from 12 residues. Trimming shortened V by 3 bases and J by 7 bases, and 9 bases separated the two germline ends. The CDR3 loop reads CASSIPGGTQYF. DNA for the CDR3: TGTGCCAGTAGTATCCCAGGTGGGACCCAGTACTTC.

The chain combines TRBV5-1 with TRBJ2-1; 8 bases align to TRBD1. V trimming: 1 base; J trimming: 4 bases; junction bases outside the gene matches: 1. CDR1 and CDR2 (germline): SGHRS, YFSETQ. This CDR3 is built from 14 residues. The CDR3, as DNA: TGCGCCAGCAGCTTGACAGGGGGGTACAATGAGCAGTTCTTC. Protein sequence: CASSLTGGYNEQFF. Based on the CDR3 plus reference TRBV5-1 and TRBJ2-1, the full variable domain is KAGVTQTPRYLIKTRGQQVTLSCSPISGHRSVSWYQQTPGQGLQFLFEYFSETQRNKGNFPGRFSGRQFSNSRSEMNVSTLELGDSALYLCASSLTGGYNEQFFGPGTRLTVL.

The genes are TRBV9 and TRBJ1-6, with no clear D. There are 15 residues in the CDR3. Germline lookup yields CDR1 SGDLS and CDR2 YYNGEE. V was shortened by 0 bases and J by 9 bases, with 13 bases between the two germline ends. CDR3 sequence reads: CASSVDGSVGSPLHF. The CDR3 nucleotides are TGTGCCAGCAGCGTAGACGGGTCAGTGGGTTCACCCCTCCACTTT.

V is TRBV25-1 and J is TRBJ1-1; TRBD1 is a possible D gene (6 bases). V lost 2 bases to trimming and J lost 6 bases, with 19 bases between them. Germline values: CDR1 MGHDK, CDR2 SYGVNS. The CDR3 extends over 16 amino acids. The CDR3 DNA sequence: TGTGCCAGCAGTGAACCAGGAAGGGGGGGAGGGTCTGAAGCTTTCTTT. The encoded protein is CASSEPGRGGGSEAFF.

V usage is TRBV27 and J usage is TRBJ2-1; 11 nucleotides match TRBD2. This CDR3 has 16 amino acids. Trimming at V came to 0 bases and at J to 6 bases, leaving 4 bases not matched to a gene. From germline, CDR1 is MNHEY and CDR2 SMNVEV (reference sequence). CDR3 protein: CASSLSTSGAFNEQFF. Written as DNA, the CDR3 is TGTGCCAGCAGTTTATCGACTAGCGGGGCCTTCAATGAGCAGTTCTTC.

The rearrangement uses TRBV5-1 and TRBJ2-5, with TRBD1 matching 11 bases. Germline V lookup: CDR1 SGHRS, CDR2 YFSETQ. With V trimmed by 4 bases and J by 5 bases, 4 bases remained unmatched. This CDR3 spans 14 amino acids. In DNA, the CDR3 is TGCGCCAGCAGCGGACAGGGGGCCTTGGAGACCCAGTACTTC. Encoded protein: CASSGQGALETQYF.

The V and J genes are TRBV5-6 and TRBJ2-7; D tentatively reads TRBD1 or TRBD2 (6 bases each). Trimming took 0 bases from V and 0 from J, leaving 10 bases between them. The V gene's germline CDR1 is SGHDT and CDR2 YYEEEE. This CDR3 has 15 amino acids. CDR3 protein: CASSLAGGYSYEQYF. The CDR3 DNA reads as TGTGCCAGCAGCTTGGCCGGGGGCTACTCCTACGAGCAGTACTTC. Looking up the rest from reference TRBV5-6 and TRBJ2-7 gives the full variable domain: DAGVTQSPTHLIKTRGQQVTLRCSPKSGHDTVSWYQQALGQGPQFIFQYYEEEERQRGNFPDRFSGHQFPNYSSELNVNALLLGDSALYLCASSLAGGYSYEQYFGPGTRLTVT.

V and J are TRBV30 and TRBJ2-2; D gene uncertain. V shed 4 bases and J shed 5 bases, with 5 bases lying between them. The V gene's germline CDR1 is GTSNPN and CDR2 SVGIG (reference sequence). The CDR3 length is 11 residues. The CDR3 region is CAWKGTGELFF. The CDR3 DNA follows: TGTGCCTGGAAAGGGACCGGGGAGCTGTTTTTT. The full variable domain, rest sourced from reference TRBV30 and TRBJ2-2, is SQTIHQWPATLVQPVGSPLSLECTVEGTSNPNLYWYRQAAGRGLQLLFYSVGIGQISSEVPQNLSASRPQDRQFILSSKKLLLSDSGFYLCAWKGTGELFFGEGSRLTVL.

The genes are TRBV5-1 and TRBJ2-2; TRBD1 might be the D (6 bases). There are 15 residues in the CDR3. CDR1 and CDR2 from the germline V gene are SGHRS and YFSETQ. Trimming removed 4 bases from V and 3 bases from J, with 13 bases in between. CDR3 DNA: TGCGCCAGCAGCAGAACAGGGATCGACACCGGGGAGCTGTTTTTT. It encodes CASSRTGIDTGELFF.

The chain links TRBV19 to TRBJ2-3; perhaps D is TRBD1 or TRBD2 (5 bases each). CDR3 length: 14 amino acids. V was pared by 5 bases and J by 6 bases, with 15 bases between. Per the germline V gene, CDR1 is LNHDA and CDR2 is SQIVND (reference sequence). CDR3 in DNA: TGTGCCAGTAGTGAGGGCAGGGTTTTGGATACGCAGTATTTT. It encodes CASSEGRVLDTQYF.

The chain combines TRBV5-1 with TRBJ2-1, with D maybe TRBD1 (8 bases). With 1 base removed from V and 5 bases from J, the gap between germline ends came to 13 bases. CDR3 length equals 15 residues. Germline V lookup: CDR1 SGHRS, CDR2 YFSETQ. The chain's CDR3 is CASSLLQGGNNEQFF. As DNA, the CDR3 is TGCGCCAGCAGCTTGTTACAGGGGGGGAACAATGAGCAGTTCTTC.

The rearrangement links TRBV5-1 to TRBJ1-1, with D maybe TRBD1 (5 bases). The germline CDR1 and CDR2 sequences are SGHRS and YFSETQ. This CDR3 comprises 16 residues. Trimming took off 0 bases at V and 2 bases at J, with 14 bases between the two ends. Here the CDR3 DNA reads TGCGCCAGCAGCTTGGAGGGGCTCCTGGGTAACACTGAAGCTTTCTTT. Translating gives CASSLEGLLGNTEAFF.

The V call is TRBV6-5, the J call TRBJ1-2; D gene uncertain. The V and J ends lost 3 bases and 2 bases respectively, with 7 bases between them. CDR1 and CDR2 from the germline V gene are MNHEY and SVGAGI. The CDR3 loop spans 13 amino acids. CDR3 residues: CASSYDKNYGYTF. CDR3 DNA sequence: TGTGCCAGCAGTTATGATAAGAACTATGGCTACACCTTC.

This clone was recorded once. In DNA, the CDR3 is TGCGCCAGCAGCCCCTCCTTAGCGGGGGGTGGTGATACGCAGTATTTT. This translates into CASSPSLAGGGDTQYF. The genes are TRBV5-1 and TRBJ2-3, with 10 bases fitting TRBD2. The CDR3 consists of 16 residues. Per the germline V gene, CDR1 is SGHRS and CDR2 is YFSETQ. V gave up 4 bases and J gave up 6 bases; unmatched junction bases: 11.

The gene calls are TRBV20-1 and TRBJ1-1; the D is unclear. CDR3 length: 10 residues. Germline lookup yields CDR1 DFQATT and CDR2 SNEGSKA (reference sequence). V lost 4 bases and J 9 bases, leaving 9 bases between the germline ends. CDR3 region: CSATDRKAFF. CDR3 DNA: TGCAGTGCTACGGACCGGAAAGCTTTCTTT.

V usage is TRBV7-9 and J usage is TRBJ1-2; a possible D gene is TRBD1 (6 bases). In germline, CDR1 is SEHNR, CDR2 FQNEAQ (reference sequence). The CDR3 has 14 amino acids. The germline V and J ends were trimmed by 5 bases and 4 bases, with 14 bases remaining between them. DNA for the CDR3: TGTGCCAGCAGCCGCCGGGGGCTTGCCTATGGCTACACCTTC. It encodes CASSRRGLAYGYTF.

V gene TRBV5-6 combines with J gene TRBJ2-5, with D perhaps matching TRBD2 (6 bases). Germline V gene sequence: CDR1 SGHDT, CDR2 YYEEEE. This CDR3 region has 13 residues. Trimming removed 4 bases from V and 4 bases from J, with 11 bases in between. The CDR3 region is CASSARRGETQYF. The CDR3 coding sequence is TGTGCCAGCAGCGCGCGGAGGGGAGAGACCCAGTACTTC.

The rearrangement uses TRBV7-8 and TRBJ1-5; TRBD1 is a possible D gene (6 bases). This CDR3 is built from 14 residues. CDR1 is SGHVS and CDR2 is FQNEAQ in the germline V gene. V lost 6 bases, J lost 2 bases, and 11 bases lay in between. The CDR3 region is CASSPRGGNQPQHF. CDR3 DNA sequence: TGTGCCAGCAGTCCCAGGGGAGGCAATCAGCCCCAGCATTTT.

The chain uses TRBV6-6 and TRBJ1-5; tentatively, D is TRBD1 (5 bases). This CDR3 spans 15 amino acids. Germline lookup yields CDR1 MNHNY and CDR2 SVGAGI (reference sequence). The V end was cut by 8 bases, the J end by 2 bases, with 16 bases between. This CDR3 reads CASSRGEGRNQPQHF. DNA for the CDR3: TGTGCCAGCTCTCGCGGGGAGGGGCGCAATCAGCCCCAGCATTTT.

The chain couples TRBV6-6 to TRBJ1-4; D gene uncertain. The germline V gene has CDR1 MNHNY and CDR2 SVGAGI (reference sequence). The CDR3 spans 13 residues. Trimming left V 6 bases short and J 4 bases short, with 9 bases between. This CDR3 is CASRPQINEKLFF. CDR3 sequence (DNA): TGTGCCAGCAGACCACAAATTAATGAAAAACTGTTTTTT.

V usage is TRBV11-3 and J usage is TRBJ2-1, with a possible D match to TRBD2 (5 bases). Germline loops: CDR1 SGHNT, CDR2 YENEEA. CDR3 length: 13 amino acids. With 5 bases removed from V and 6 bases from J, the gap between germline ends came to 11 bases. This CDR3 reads CASSPTRFNEQFF. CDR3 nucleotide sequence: TGTGCCAGCAGCCCCACTAGATTCAATGAGCAGTTCTTC.

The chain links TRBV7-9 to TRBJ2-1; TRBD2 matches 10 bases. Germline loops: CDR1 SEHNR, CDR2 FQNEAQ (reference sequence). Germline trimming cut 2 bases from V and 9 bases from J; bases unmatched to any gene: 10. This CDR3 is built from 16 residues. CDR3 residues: CASSLQLAGHGSEQFF. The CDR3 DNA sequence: TGTGCCAGCAGCTTACAACTAGCGGGGCATGGAAGTGAGCAGTTCTTC.